These 20 T cell receptor beta chains were sequenced from one sample in a study of T-cell reconstitution after alpha-beta-depleted transplantation in children (dated by TCRdb to between 2015 and 2016). The library relied on PCR. Data came from an Illumina HiSeq 2500. TCR library preparation used molecular barcoding, with unique molecular identifiers applied to normalize quantification of the TCRbeta repertoire. The raw public data were reprocessed by TCRdb itself: fastp quality trimming at Q25, MiXCR clonotype calling, in-frame beta chains only. Each entry merges the rows of one CDR3 protein and shows their most common DNA and genes. Within this sample are roughly 110,000 distinct CDR3 sequences, with 10% to 13% of them counted one time only. The biggest ten clones account for 30% to 35% of the sample. In light of the paper, this sample's treatment or condition label describes: allogeneic hematopoietic cell transplantation with graft depleted of TCRalphabeta T cells and CD19 B cells.

The sample in question was PBMCs, obtained before TCRalphabeta/CD19-depleted stem cell transplant. These receptors were collected from a boy aged 2 to 10 with acute lymphoblastic leukemia, due to receive a stem cell transplant.

This clonotype came up a few times. In DNA form, the CDR3 reads TGTGCCAGCAGCTTAGGTATTAGTCGTAGCGGGGGGACCTACAATGAGCAGTTCTTC. This codes for CASSLGISRSGGTYNEQFF. The chain joins TRBV7-8 to TRBJ2-1; 10 nucleotides agree with TRBD2. J lost 2 bases, V lost 1 base, and 11 bases had no gene match. This CDR3 is 19 amino acids long. The germline V gene encodes CDR1 SGHVS and CDR2 FQNEAQ.

The rearrangement uses TRBV6-1 and TRBJ2-2; D unresolved. Germline V lookup: CDR1 MNHNS, CDR2 SASEGT. V dropped 8 bases and J dropped 5 bases, with 15 bases sitting between them. The CDR3 loop spans 14 amino acids. The CDR3 DNA is TGTGCCAGCCAAAAGTACTGGGAAACCGGGGAGCTGTTTTTT. Its protein product is CASQKYWETGELFF.

This clonotype was recorded a few times. The V and J genes are TRBV5-1 and TRBJ2-7; D is unclear. This CDR3 spans 13 amino acids. Trimming left V 0 bases short and J 3 bases short, with 7 bases between. CDR1 is SGHRS and CDR2 is YFSETQ in the germline V gene. This chain's CDR3 is CASSLEPLYEQYF. The CDR3, as DNA: TGCGCCAGCAGCTTGGAGCCCCTCTACGAGCAGTACTTC.

The V call is TRBV5-1, the J call TRBJ2-5, with D possibly being TRBD1 or TRBD2 (8 bases each). Trimming took 7 bases from V and 5 from J, leaving 21 bases between them. Germline V gives CDR1 SGHRS, CDR2 YFSETQ. The CDR3 covers 15 residues. The CDR3 protein is CASQGASGSGETQYF. As DNA, the CDR3 is TGCGCCAGCCAGGGGGCCAGCGGGAGTGGGGAGACCCAGTACTTC. The full variable domain, in which reference TRBV5-1 and TRBJ2-5 provide the parts outside the CDR3, is KAGVTQTPRYLIKTRGQQVTLSCSPISGHRSVSWYQQTPGQGLQFLFEYFSETQRNKGNFPGRFSGRQFSNSRSEMNVSTLELGDSALYLCASQGASGSGETQYFGPGTRLLVL.

This clonotype has just a few counts. The chain has TRBV29-1 and TRBJ2-4, with TRBD2 matching 9 bases. V shed 2 bases, J shed 4 bases, and the junction held 9 bases outside the gene matches. The CDR3 consists of 16 residues. Germline lookup yields CDR1 SQVTM and CDR2 ANQGSEA. The CDR3 loop is CSVEKVAGGLKNIQYF. In nucleotides, the CDR3 is TGCAGCGTTGAAAAAGTGGCGGGAGGGCTGAAAAACATTCAGTACTTC.

This clonotype was seen at least ten times. The CDR3 reads CASRRFLAGEEETQYF. CDR3 nucleotides: TGTGCCAGTCGAAGGTTCCTAGCGGGAGAGGAGGAGACCCAGTACTTC. The chain is built from TRBV12-3 or TRBV12-4 and TRBJ2-5; 10 bases line up with TRBD2. The CDR3 is made up of 16 amino acids. V shed 9 bases, J shed 5 bases, and the junction held 15 bases outside the gene matches.

This clonotype has ten or more counts. Here the CDR3 reads CASSKDRGYEQYF. The CDR3 DNA is TGTGCCAGCAGCAAGGACAGGGGGTACGAGCAGTACTTC. V is TRBV7-2 and J is TRBJ2-7, with 10 bases fitting TRBD1. Germline V gene lookup returns CDR1 SGHTA and CDR2 FQGNSA. Germline trimming cut 5 bases from V and 4 bases from J; bases unmatched to any gene: 2. The length of the CDR3 is 13 residues.

Concerning this clonotype itself: This clone may be a read error of a much larger clone one base away. Because it lacks the conserved phenylalanine or tryptophan at the end, this CDR3 is likely a read error. The chain links TRBV12-3 or TRBV12-4 to TRBJ2-7, with D possibly called TRBD1 or TRBD2 (5 bases each). This CDR3 contains 14 residues. V was clipped by 3 bases and J by 4 bases, with 13 bases between them. The CDR3 DNA follows: TGTGCCAGCAGTTTCGGGGCAGCCCGATACGAGCAGTACCTC. This codes for CASSFGAARYEQYL.

The chain carries TRBV10-3 and TRBJ2-7; 9 positions match TRBD2. After removal of 7 bases from V and 6 bases from J, the junction contained 10 bases not matched to a gene. The CDR3 runs to 14 residues. Germline V gives CDR1 ENHRY, CDR2 SYGVKD. CDR3 coding DNA: TGTGCCATCACCCCCCGACAGCGGGAGGTCGAGCAGTACTTC. This translates into CAITPRQREVEQYF.

The DNA for the CDR3 is TGCGCCAGCAGCCAAGGACCGCAGGGGTACGAGCAGTACTTC. Residues: CASSQGPQGYEQYF. This chain connects TRBV4-1 to TRBJ2-7; D might be TRBD1 (6 bases). This CDR3 is 14 amino acids long. The germline V and J ends were trimmed by 1 base and 4 bases, with 11 bases remaining between them. From germline, CDR1 is MGHRA and CDR2 YSYEKL.

This clonotype was counted at least ten times. The chain carries TRBV7-9 and TRBJ2-3; 8 nucleotides align to TRBD1. Germline V gene sequence: CDR1 SEHNR, CDR2 FQNEAQ (reference sequence). The CDR3 is 16 residues long. Trimming cost V 5 bases and J 5 bases; bases outside gene matches: 12. The CDR3, as DNA: TGTGCCAGCAGCCCGACATACGGACAGGGTGTAGATACGCAGTATTTT. It encodes CASSPTYGQGVDTQYF.

The chain uses TRBV20-1 and TRBJ2-1; TRBD1 matches 10 bases. Trimming cost V 6 bases and J 5 bases; bases outside gene matches: 10. In germline, CDR1 is DFQATT, CDR2 SNEGSKA (reference sequence). CDR3 size: 15 residues. DNA of the CDR3: TGCAGTGCGAATGACAGGGGGCCGGCAGACAATGAGCAGTTCTTC. It translates to CSANDRGPADNEQFF.

V usage is TRBV29-1 and J usage is TRBJ2-1, with TRBD2 identical over 10 bases. V lost 7 bases and J lost 3; bases outside the gene matches: 12. This CDR3 comprises 16 residues. Germline V gives CDR1 SQVTM, CDR2 ANQGSEA. The CDR3 region is CSARTSGVLGYNEQFF. CDR3 nucleotides: TGCAGCGCGAGGACTAGCGGCGTTTTGGGCTACAATGAGCAGTTCTTC.

There are a few counts of this clonotype. The chain recombines TRBV5-1 with TRBJ2-5, with D perhaps TRBD2 (7 bases). CDR3 size: 13 residues. Germline V lookup: CDR1 SGHRS, CDR2 YFSETQ. Trimming stripped 4 bases from V and 13 bases from J, with 20 bases between. CDR3 nucleotide sequence: TGCGCCAGCAGCCCCGTCCAAGGGGGGGTTAGGTACTTC. It codes for CASSPVQGGVRYF.

A few counts support this clonotype. V gene TRBV20-1 combines with J gene TRBJ2-4, with a weak D call TRBD2 (5 bases). V gave up 5 bases and J gave up 3 bases, with 17 bases separating them. The CDR3 spans 15 residues. Germline CDR1 and CDR2: DFQATT and SNEGSKA (reference sequence). The CDR3 here is CSAPNPLDFKNIQYF. DNA of the CDR3: TGCAGTGCTCCAAACCCTCTGGACTTCAAAAACATTCAGTACTTC.

This CDR3 reads CASSQDPGPSEAFF. In DNA form, the CDR3 reads TGCGCCAGCAGCCAAGATCCCGGTCCCAGCGAAGCTTTCTTT. The chain recombines TRBV4-1 with TRBJ1-1; D is undetermined. The germline gives CDR1 MGHRA, CDR2 YSYEKL. The germline V and J ends were trimmed by 0 bases and 8 bases, with 13 bases remaining between them. CDR3 size: 14 residues.

This clonotype was found a few times. This sequence joins TRBV20-1 and TRBJ2-7, with D unresolved. The CDR3 contains 14 residues. V gave up 0 bases and J gave up 0 bases, with 9 bases separating them. Germline CDR1 is DFQATT and CDR2 is SNEGSKA (reference sequence). CDR3 DNA sequence: TGCAGTGCTAGAGATCTCTTCGCCTCCTACGAGCAGTACTTC. Translated: CSARDLFASYEQYF.

A few counts support this clonotype. V is TRBV2 and J is TRBJ2-7, with no clear D. Per germline, CDR1 SNHLY and CDR2 FYNNEI. CDR3 length: 15 residues. Between the trimmed V and J ends, which lost 7 bases and 3 bases, there was a span of 19 bases. The CDR3 DNA reads TGTGCCAGCACTGGTATAGAGAGAACTAACTACGAGCAGTACTTC. Its translation is CASTGIERTNYEQYF.

In its sample, this clonotype was seen many times. This rearrangement joins TRBV7-9 to TRBJ2-2; possibly TRBD1 or TRBD2 for D (5 bases each). V gave up 3 bases and J gave up 6 bases, with 14 bases separating them. Per germline, CDR1 SEHNR and CDR2 FQNEAQ (reference sequence). This CDR3 comprises 15 residues. The chain's CDR3 is CASSLGPPGAGELFF. The DNA for the CDR3 is TGTGCCAGCAGCTTGGGACCGCCAGGCGCCGGGGAGCTGTTTTTT.

The V and J genes are TRBV10-3 and TRBJ1-1, with unresolved D. Germline V CDR1 and CDR2: ENHRY, SYGVKD. The CDR3 loop spans 13 amino acids. Deletions cut 10 bases from V and 4 bases from J, with 16 bases between. The CDR3 bases are TGTGCCACCGGAGGCTTCCTGGGCACTGAAGCTTTCTTT. It yields the protein CATGGFLGTEAFF.